The next 26 T cell receptor beta chains were all read from a single sample in a study of shared clonotypes between healthy human individuals. Profiled with immunoSEQ multiplex PCR; TCRdb holds only in-frame clones, not every one. The data hold under 1,900,000 clones, with about 98.5% observed a single time. The sample taken for sequencing was naive CD4+ T cells sorted from blood. Subset denoted: CD45RA+ positively selected. These receptor sequences come from a man aged 30 to 39 in good health.

V gene TRBV6-6 combines with J gene TRBJ2-3; the D gene is possibly TRBD2 (7 bases). The germline V and J ends were trimmed by 5 bases and 10 bases, with 16 bases remaining between them. From germline, CDR1 is MNHNY and CDR2 SVGAGI (reference sequence). This CDR3 contains 13 residues. Here the CDR3 DNA reads TGTGCCAGCAGTAGGGGGGGGAACCCCCCGCAGTATTTT. Translation gives CASSRGGNPPQYF.

The chain couples TRBV7-2 to TRBJ1-3, with a weak D call TRBD1 (5 bases). Germline lookup yields CDR1 SGHTA and CDR2 FQGNSA. V was trimmed by 4 bases and J by 4 bases, leaving 20 bases between them. CDR3 length equals 17 residues. CDR3 in amino acids: CASSSPTGTAGGNTIYF. In DNA form, the CDR3 reads TGTGCCAGCAGCTCACCGACTGGGACGGCGGGAGGAAACACCATATATTTT.

This chain links TRBV6-5 with TRBJ1-1; 8 bases agree with TRBD1. Unmatched junction bases numbered 6, after V lost 4 bases and J lost 11 bases. The CDR3 consists of 12 residues. Germline V gene data show CDR1 as MNHEY and CDR2 as SVGAGI. The CDR3 DNA is TGTGCCAGCAGTTTGGGGGGACAGGTGGCTTTCTTT. Translation: CASSLGGQVAFF.

The gene calls are TRBV6-5 and TRBJ2-5, with TRBD2 as a possible D gene (5 bases). This CDR3 has 13 amino acids. V lost 5 bases and J lost 2, with 9 bases in between. The germline V gene has CDR1 MNHEY and CDR2 SVGAGI. This chain's CDR3 is CASSRRNQETQYF. CDR3 bases: TGTGCCAGCAGTAGGAGGAATCAAGAGACCCAGTACTTC.

This chain uses TRBV4-1 with TRBJ2-1, with 8 bases that match TRBD1. Germline CDR1 and CDR2: MGHRA and YSYEKL. The CDR3 totals 18 residues. Trimming removed 1 base from V and 8 bases from J; junction bases left unmatched: 16. This CDR3 is CASSQVRDRSDVRYEQFF. The CDR3 nucleotides read TGCGCCAGCAGCCAAGTCCGGGACAGGTCAGACGTTAGGTATGAGCAGTTCTTC.

The rearrangement joins TRBV18 to TRBJ1-2; 8 bases map to TRBD1. Germline V gene data show CDR1 as KGHSH and CDR2 as LQKENI. Losses at the gene ends were 3 bases for V and 8 bases for J; bases not matched to a gene: 5. The CDR3 spans 13 residues. For the CDR3, the DNA is TGTGCCAGCTCACCTGGACAGGGTGAGGGCTACACCTTC. It is translated as CASSPGQGEGYTF. Full variable domain (remainder filled in from reference TRBV18 and TRBJ1-2): NAGVMQNPRHLVRRRGQEARLRCSPMKGHSHVYWYRQLPEEGLKFMVYLQKENIIDESGMPKERFSAEFPKEGPSILRIQQVVRGDSAAYFCASSPGQGEGYTFGSGTRLTVV.

The chain has TRBV5-4 and TRBJ2-1; TRBD1 aligns across 10 bases. Germline CDR1 and CDR2: SGHNT and YYREEE (reference sequence). The CDR3 spans 15 residues. V was pared by 9 bases and J by 6 bases, with 12 bases of the junction left unmatched. The CDR3 region has the DNA TGTGCCACCCGCACCGGGACAGGGGCCACCAATGAGCAGTTCTTC. Residues: CATRTGTGATNEQFF.

CDR3 in DNA: TGTGCCAGTAGTCTTGGGTCAGGACGAGGTCAGCCCCAGCATTTT. The encoded protein is CASSLGSGRGQPQHF. The rearrangement uses TRBV19 and TRBJ1-5; D not certain. V dropped 5 bases and J dropped 6 bases, with 17 bases sitting between them. Germline CDR1 and CDR2: LNHDA and SQIVND (reference sequence). CDR3 length: 15 amino acids.

V gene TRBV9 combines with J gene TRBJ2-1, with a weak D call TRBD2 (6 bases). From germline, CDR1 is SGDLS and CDR2 YYNGEE. This CDR3 region has 14 residues. V was clipped by 0 bases and J by 7 bases, with 11 bases between them. The CDR3 region has the DNA TGTGCCAGCAGCGTAGCGGGAGCCTGGAATGAGCAGTTCTTC. Translated: CASSVAGAWNEQFF.

This clone is a singleton in its sample. V usage is TRBV9 and J usage is TRBJ1-1; TRBD1 agrees at 9 bases. The CDR3 runs 14 residues. CDR1 is SGDLS and CDR2 is YYNGEE in the germline V gene. With 5 bases clipped from V and 5 bases from J, the junction kept 7 bases outside the gene matches. This CDR3 is CASSRGTGITEAFF. The CDR3 DNA follows: TGTGCCAGCAGTCGAGGGACAGGGATAACTGAAGCTTTCTTT.

The J gene is TRBJ2-1, the V gene TRBV9; 7 bases are a match to TRBD1. V was pared by 5 bases and J by 6 bases, with 14 bases of the junction left unmatched. The germline CDR1 and CDR2 sequences are SGDLS and YYNGEE. The CDR3 runs 16 residues. The CDR3 loop reads CASRKRTGARTNEQFF. CDR3 bases: TGTGCCAGCAGGAAAAGAACAGGGGCGCGAACCAATGAGCAGTTCTTC. Variable domain in full (rest from reference TRBV9 and TRBJ2-1): DSGVTQTPKHLITATGQRVTLRCSPRSGDLSVYWYQQSLDQGLQFLIQYYNGEERAKGNILERFSAQQFPDLHSELNLSSLELGDSALYFCASRKRTGARTNEQFFGPGTRLTVL.

CDR3 sequence: CASSQEGAMGNEQFF. The CDR3, as DNA: TGCGCCAGCAGCCAAGAAGGGGCGATGGGGAATGAGCAGTTCTTC. V usage is TRBV4-3 and J usage is TRBJ2-1, with D possibly matching TRBD1 (5 bases). The V gene's germline CDR1 is LGHNA and CDR2 YSLEER. Trimming took 0 bases from V and 7 from J, leaving 13 bases between them. The CDR3 is 15 residues long.

This clone was picked up one time. V usage is TRBV28 and J usage is TRBJ2-7, with 11 bases lining up with TRBD2. CDR3 size: 16 residues. V shed 6 bases, J shed 1 base, and the junction held 8 bases outside the gene matches. From germline, CDR1 is MDHEN and CDR2 SYDVKM. CDR3 in DNA: TGTGCCAGCAGCTCCCCGGGACTAGCGGCTTCCTACGAGCAGTACTTC. Protein product: CASSSPGLAASYEQYF.

This chain links TRBV9 with TRBJ1-1, with 8 bases lining up with TRBD1. The CDR3 covers 15 residues. The V and J ends lost 2 bases and 2 bases, in that order; junction bases with no gene match: 5. Germline loops: CDR1 SGDLS, CDR2 YYNGEE. CDR3 nucleotides: TGTGCCAGCAGCGTCGACAGGGGACCAAACACTGAAGCTTTCTTT. Amino acid sequence: CASSVDRGPNTEAFF.

This chain uses TRBV18 with TRBJ1-5; no clear D. There are 15 residues in the CDR3. CDR1 and CDR2 from the germline V gene are KGHSH and LQKENI. V was pared by 6 bases and J by 8 bases, with 20 bases between. CDR3 bases: TGTGCCAGCTCCCCGGGAGCTCTCAAAACGGAGCCCCAGCATTTT. Amino acids: CASSPGALKTEPQHF.

V is TRBV5-1 and J is TRBJ2-7; a weak D match, TRBD2 (6 bases). The CDR3 is made up of 15 amino acids. The V end was cut by 4 bases, the J end by 6 bases, with 20 bases between. Per germline, CDR1 SGHRS and CDR2 YFSETQ. Here the CDR3 DNA reads TGCGCCAGCAGCATCGGGACGGGACTCAAAGGCGAGCAGTACTTC. Translating it yields CASSIGTGLKGEQYF.

V and J are TRBV10-1 and TRBJ2-7; TRBD2 matches at 11 bases. There are 16 residues in the CDR3. V trimming: 1 base; J trimming: 5 bases; junction bases outside the gene matches: 7. The V gene's germline CDR1 is WNHNN and CDR2 SYGVQD (reference sequence). The CDR3 spells CASSELLAGDINEQYF. The CDR3 DNA is TGCGCCAGCAGTGAGTTACTAGCGGGAGATATTAACGAGCAGTACTTC.

The chain is built from TRBV18 and TRBJ2-3; unclear D gene. This CDR3 has 14 amino acids. V was shortened by 0 bases and J by 5 bases, with 9 bases between the two germline ends. Germline V gene data show CDR1 as KGHSH and CDR2 as LQKENI. CDR3 loop: CASSPPSLGDTQYF. The CDR3 bases are TGTGCCAGCTCACCACCTTCTCTCGGAGATACGCAGTATTTT.

J is TRBJ2-7 and V is TRBV21-1; TRBD2 is the table's D call, not checked against the DNA. TRBV21-1 is labeled a pseudogene. This CDR3 contains 16 residues. This CDR3 is CASSNLPGASHYEQYF. The DNA of the CDR3 is TGTGCCAGCAGCAATCTCCCCGGAGCTTCCCACTACGAGCAGTACTTC.

The chain couples TRBV29-1 to TRBJ2-1, with 14 nucleotides matching TRBD2. J was trimmed by 15 bases and V by 3 bases; bases with no gene match: 7. The CDR3 consists of 13 residues. Germline loops: CDR1 SQVTM, CDR2 ANQGSEA. The CDR3 DNA is TGCAGCGTTGACTCCGGACTAGCGGGAGGTTCGTTCTTC. It is translated as CSVDSGLAGGSFF.

The rearrangement uses TRBV2 and TRBJ1-5; tentatively, D is TRBD1 (5 bases). The CDR3 runs to 14 residues. Per germline, CDR1 SNHLY and CDR2 FYNNEI. V lost 4 bases and J 4 bases, leaving 11 bases between the germline ends. The CDR3 nucleotides read TGTGCCAGCAGTGGGCCAGGGAGAAATCAGCCCCAGCATTTT. It is translated as CASSGPGRNQPQHF. Together with reference TRBV2 and TRBJ1-5, the CDR3 gives the full variable domain: EPEVTQTPSHQVTQMGQEVILRCVPISNHLYFYWYRQILGQKVEFLVSFYNNEISEKSEIFDDQFSVERPDGSNFTLKIRSTKLEDSAMYFCASSGPGRNQPQHFGDGTRLSIL.

The J gene is TRBJ2-5, the V gene TRBV7-9; a possible D gene is TRBD2 (7 bases). The CDR3 extends over 17 amino acids. V was pared by 1 base and J by 3 bases, with 18 bases between. Germline V lookup: CDR1 SEHNR, CDR2 FQNEAQ (reference sequence). CDR3 residues: CASSLEGGRLGEETQYF. CDR3 sequence (DNA): TGTGCCAGCAGCTTAGAGGGGGGGAGACTAGGAGAAGAGACCCAGTACTTC.

The genes are TRBV15 and TRBJ2-7, with a tentative D call TRBD2 (5 bases). V was shortened by 6 bases and J by 3 bases, with 12 bases between the two germline ends. CDR1 and CDR2 from the germline V gene are LNHNV and YYDKDF (reference sequence). The CDR3 has 13 amino acids. The CDR3 DNA follows: TGTGCCACCAGATCGGGAACATACTACGAGCAGTACTTC. Its translation: CATRSGTYYEQYF.

The chain uses TRBV10-3 and TRBJ1-2; D gene uncertain. The CDR3 has 13 residues. The ends were cut back, 7 bases at V and 4 bases at J, with 13 bases in the middle. Germline loops: CDR1 ENHRY, CDR2 SYGVKD. The chain's CDR3 is CAITQTESYGYTF. The CDR3 region has the DNA TGTGCCATCACGCAGACGGAGAGCTATGGCTACACCTTC.

The DNA for the CDR3 is TGTGCCAGCAGTTTTCGTGTTCCACCTTCTAGCTACACCTTC. Translation gives CASSFRVPPSSYTF. The chain couples TRBV6-5 to TRBJ1-2, with D hard to call. Germline V gives CDR1 MNHEY, CDR2 SVGAGI. The CDR3 is 14 amino acids. With 4 bases removed from V and 9 bases from J, the gap between germline ends came to 18 bases.

The gene calls are TRBV5-1 and TRBJ2-1; 7 positions match TRBD2. V was clipped by 0 bases and J by 9 bases; unmatched bases: 3. Germline values: CDR1 SGHRS, CDR2 YFSETQ. The length of the CDR3 is 13 residues. The CDR3 region has the DNA TGCGCCAGCAGCTTGGACCGGGGGGTTGAGCAGTTCTTC. Translating gives CASSLDRGVEQFF.